This entry lists 17 T cell receptor beta chains sequenced from one sample in a study of cytomegalovirus exposure and HLA in healthy donors. The PCR had 60 Vbeta and 13 Jbeta primers. Sequencing used immunoSEQ multiplex PCR; TCRdb keeps in-frame clones, though not all of them. The sample has 150,000 to 200,000 clones, around 80% seen once; the top ten hold roughly 6.7%. The source material was PBMCs. The receptors were sampled from a man aged 35-49 years in good health and CMV-seropositive.

This clone was counted between two and nine times. The V call is TRBV9, the J call TRBJ1-1; no definite D call. The V end lost 0 bases, the J end lost 8 bases, and 8 bases lay between the germline ends. From germline, CDR1 is SGDLS and CDR2 YYNGEE. This CDR3 comprises 12 residues. The DNA for the CDR3 is TGTGCCAGCAGCGTAGCGCCGGGAGAAGCTTTCTTT. Translating it yields CASSVAPGEAFF.

The chain is built from TRBV15 and TRBJ2-5; possible D gene TRBD1, 6 bases. There are 14 residues in the CDR3. Deletions cut 2 bases from V and 5 bases from J, with 12 bases between. In germline, CDR1 is LNHNV, CDR2 YYDKDF (reference sequence). The CDR3 DNA is TGTGCCACCAGCAGAACAGGGACCCGGGAGACCCAGTACTTC. Amino acids: CATSRTGTRETQYF.

Remarks on this clone: The sample holds other DNA sequences that translate to the same CDR3. The CDR3 spells CASSEVMNTEAFF. CDR3 in DNA: TGTGCCAGCTCAGAGGTCATGAACACTGAAGCTTTCTTT. The rearrangement joins TRBV6-1 to TRBJ1-1, with D hard to call. Germline values: CDR1 MNHNS, CDR2 SASEGT. Trimming cost V 8 bases and J 0 bases, with 10 bases left between them. The CDR3 totals 13 residues.

The chain links TRBV4-2 to TRBJ2-3; D perhaps matches TRBD2 (6 bases). Germline V gene data show CDR1 as LGHNA and CDR2 as YNFKEQ. This CDR3 contains 19 residues. V lost 0 bases, J lost 2 bases, and 21 bases lay in between. CDR3 region: CASSQDWAEASAYTDTQYF. CDR3 bases: TGTGCCAGCAGCCAAGATTGGGCTGAGGCTAGCGCATACACAGATACGCAGTATTTT.

This chain uses TRBV27 with TRBJ2-7, with 11 positions matching TRBD2. Germline V gene lookup returns CDR1 MNHEY and CDR2 SMNVEV (reference sequence). V dropped 0 bases and J dropped 2; count of bases not matched to a gene: 0. The CDR3 covers 15 residues. The CDR3 DNA sequence: TGTGCCAGCAGTTTATCTAGCGGGGGGGCCTACGAGCAGTACTTC. This encodes CASSLSSGGAYEQYF.

The chain joins TRBV4-3 to TRBJ1-1; D is unclear. The length of the CDR3 is 13 residues. The germline gives CDR1 LGHNA, CDR2 YSLEER. The V end was cut by 2 bases, the J end by 1 base, with 5 bases between. CDR3 DNA sequence: TGCGCCAGCAGCCAAAAGAGGAACACTGAAGCTTTCTTT. Amino acids: CASSQKRNTEAFF.

This chain links TRBV5-1 with TRBJ2-1; D is perhaps TRBD2 (6 bases). Deletions cut 1 base from V and 5 bases from J, with 10 bases between. Germline V lookup: CDR1 SGHRS, CDR2 YFSETQ. This CDR3 region has 14 residues. CDR3 protein: CASSLFSGNNEQFF. The CDR3 region has the DNA TGCGCCAGCAGCTTGTTTAGCGGTAACAATGAGCAGTTCTTC. Together with reference TRBV5-1 and TRBJ2-1, the CDR3 gives the full variable domain: KAGVTQTPRYLIKTRGQQVTLSCSPISGHRSVSWYQQTPGQGLQFLFEYFSETQRNKGNFPGRFSGRQFSNSRSEMNVSTLELGDSALYLCASSLFSGNNEQFFGPGTRLTVL.

The chain is built from TRBV6-5 and TRBJ1-6; perhaps TRBD1 as D (6 bases). Per the germline V gene, CDR1 is MNHEY and CDR2 is SVGAGI. Trimming took 3 bases from V and 5 from J, leaving 11 bases between them. The CDR3 covers 15 residues. This chain's CDR3 is CASSYYRADNSPLHF. As DNA, the CDR3 is TGTGCCAGCAGTTATTACAGGGCAGATAATTCACCCCTCCACTTT.

This clone has just a few counts. The J gene is TRBJ2-7, the V gene TRBV6-6; D is undetermined. V dropped 6 bases and J dropped 4 bases, with 13 bases sitting between them. The CDR3 consists of 13 residues. The germline CDR1 and CDR2 sequences are MNHNY and SVGAGI (reference sequence). The CDR3 DNA sequence: TGTGCCAGCAGAAACCCCCGCGATTACGAGCAGTACTTC. It specifies CASRNPRDYEQYF.

The chain carries TRBV6-5 and TRBJ1-4, with D maybe TRBD1 (6 bases). This CDR3 contains 14 residues. V was pared by 6 bases and J by 3 bases, with 11 bases between. Looked up from germline, CDR1 is MNHEY and CDR2 is SVGAGI. The CDR3 spells CASRTGMANEKLFF. In DNA form, the CDR3 reads TGTGCCAGCAGAACAGGGATGGCTAATGAAAAACTGTTTTTT.

The sample holds a few counts of this clone. The chain recombines TRBV7-8 with TRBJ1-2; 9 bases fit TRBD1. In germline, CDR1 is SGHVS, CDR2 FQNEAQ. V lost 2 bases to trimming and J lost 8 bases; unmatched junction nucleotides: 9. The CDR3 consists of 15 residues. CDR3 nucleotide sequence: TGTGCCAGCAGCTTACATCCGGGACAGGGTGAGGGCTACACCTTC. Encoded protein: CASSLHPGQGEGYTF.

This clone was counted once. The chain carries TRBV27 and TRBJ2-3; D might be TRBD1 (6 bases). The CDR3 has 15 residues. Per the germline V gene, CDR1 is MNHEY and CDR2 is SMNVEV (reference sequence). Trimming pared 5 bases from V and 2 bases from J, leaving 14 bases between. The CDR3 nucleotides read TGTGCCAGCAGTGCATCGGGACACCCCACAGATACGCAGTATTTT. Translation gives CASSASGHPTDTQYF.

The chain combines TRBV18 with TRBJ1-1; D remains unclear. V lost 4 bases and J lost 1, with 10 bases in between. Germline assignment: CDR1 KGHSH and CDR2 LQKENI. The CDR3 runs 14 residues. CDR3 nucleotides: TGTGCCAGCTCACAGGAGTCGGCGAACACTGAAGCTTTCTTT. This translates into CASSQESANTEAFF.

The chain links TRBV18 to TRBJ2-7, with D tentatively TRBD1 (5 bases). Germline V gene data show CDR1 as KGHSH and CDR2 as LQKENI. The V and J ends lost 5 bases and 4 bases respectively, with 21 bases between them. The CDR3 extends over 16 amino acids. The DNA of the CDR3 is TGTGCCAGCTCAACGAACATCGACAGTCGAAGTTACGAGCAGTACTTC. It translates to CASSTNIDSRSYEQYF.

The V and J genes are TRBV27 and TRBJ2-7, with TRBD1 matching 10 bases. Germline lookup yields CDR1 MNHEY and CDR2 SMNVEV (reference sequence). This CDR3 comprises 14 residues. J lost 6 bases, V lost 9 bases, and 11 bases had no gene match. The CDR3 region has the DNA TGTGCCAGTAGCCAAACCGGGACAGGGGCCGAGCAGTACTTC. As protein: CASSQTGTGAEQYF.

The chain couples TRBV19 to TRBJ1-2; D is ambiguous. The CDR3 extends over 13 amino acids. Germline V gene sequence: CDR1 LNHDA, CDR2 SQIVND (reference sequence). The V and J ends lost 2 bases and 6 bases respectively, with 10 bases between them. The CDR3 DNA follows: TGTGCCAGTAGTATAAAAACATCTCATGGCTACACCTTC. Its translation is CASSIKTSHGYTF.

The V call is TRBV18, the J call TRBJ2-7, with D possibly TRBD2 on 6 matching bases. Trimming removed 3 bases at V and 1 base at J, with 10 bases between. Germline values: CDR1 KGHSH, CDR2 LQKENI. The CDR3 is 14 amino acids. The CDR3 here is CASSPEGFSYEQYF. The CDR3 DNA follows: TGTGCCAGCTCACCGGAGGGATTTTCCTACGAGCAGTACTTC.